This T cell receptor (beta chain) was obtained from a study of beta chain features in type 1 diabetes. Study summary: Similarity in age, gender and cell yields was seen between patients and healthy donors.

As every portion of the isolated RNA was reverse transcribed, the sequencing read expressed TCRB transcripts. Using immunoSEQ multiplex PCR, the repertoire was profiled, and TCRdb retains in-frame clones only, with some absent. The table lists about 260,000 clones, about 23% of them singletons. Between the trimmed V and J ends, which lost 3 bases and 6 bases, there was a span of 8 bases. Germline CDR1 SEHNR, CDR2 FQNEAQ (reference sequence). This CDR3 spans 12 amino acids. To note about this clone: Its antigen is still unknown.

The study, taken as a whole, reports: Within patients, naive, central memory and Treg TCRB repertoires seemed more similar than within healthy donors. Significant though moderate, a shortening of TCRB CDR3s appeared in all four CD4+ subsets of Type 1 diabetes patients.

V and J are TRBV7-9 and TRBJ1-1; D is undetermined. Specimen: naive CD4+ T cells from blood. The clonotype originates from a woman between 25 and 40 years old with type 1 diabetes. CDR3 in amino acids: CASSFAQAEAFF. CDR3 bases: TGTGCCAGCAGCTTTGCGCAGGCTGAAGCTTTCTTT.